A single sample gave rise to the 16 T cell receptor beta chains below, sequenced in a study of metastatic and nonmetastatic thyroid tumors. Until they underwent thyroid surgery, no patient had received any treatment. TCRdb re-called the PCR reads through MiXCR. This sample has fewer than 50,000 clones, with approximately 15% found just once. Sequenced sample: blood. These receptors were collected from a female donor with papillary thyroid cancer or a benign thyroid nodule (not recorded which). Some clones in this sample may be carry-over from other donors' samples.

Many counts were recorded for this clone. Other DNA sequences of this sample code for an identical CDR3. The chain recombines TRBV2 with TRBJ2-7; D uncertain. V was clipped by 6 bases and J by 3 bases, with 9 bases between them. The CDR3 has 12 residues. CDR1 is SNHLY and CDR2 is FYNNEI in the germline V gene. CDR3 protein: CASSDGNYEQYF. The CDR3 DNA follows: TGTGCCAGCAGCGACGGCAACTACGAGCAGTACTTC. The whole variable domain, filled in from reference TRBV2 and TRBJ2-7, reads EPEVTQTPSHQVTQMGQEVILRCVPISNHLYFYWYRQILGQKVEFLVSFYNNEISEKSEIFDDQFSVERPDGSNFTLKIRSTKLEDSAMYFCASSDGNYEQYFGPGTRLTVT.

On this clone: A read error is possible here, since a much larger clone lies one base away. The chain combines TRBV19 with TRBJ1-1; D remains ambiguous. Looked up from germline, CDR1 is LNHDA and CDR2 is SQIVND (reference sequence). V gave up 9 bases and J gave up 4 bases, with 15 bases separating them. The CDR3 is made up of 13 amino acids. This CDR3 reads CARRRGLGTEAFF. CDR3 sequence (DNA): TGTGCCAGACGCCGGGGTTTAGGCACTGAAGCTTTCTTT.

This CDR3 is CASSYTGRPSLGGANVLTF. The CDR3 DNA reads TGTGCCAGCAGTTACACGGGTCGTCCTTCCTTGGGGGGGGCCAACGTCCTGACTTTC. The chain combines TRBV6-4 with TRBJ2-6, with D uncertain. Germline CDR1 reads MRHNA; CDR2 reads SNTAGT. The V end was cut by 5 bases, the J end by 4 bases, with 24 bases between. This CDR3 is built from 19 residues.

This clone has more than one count but fewer than ten. The gene calls are TRBV6-1 and TRBJ1-1; possibly TRBD1 for D (5 bases). CDR1 and CDR2 from the germline V gene are MNHNS and SASEGT. V dropped 6 bases and J dropped 3 bases, with 14 bases sitting between them. This CDR3 comprises 14 residues. CDR3 sequence reads: CASRGALGDTEAFF. The DNA of the CDR3 is TGTGCCAGCAGAGGAGCGCTGGGGGACACTGAAGCTTTCTTT.

For this clone: A clone one base away is much larger, so this may be a read error. Other DNA sequences of this sample code for an identical CDR3. The chain combines TRBV5-1 with TRBJ1-1; TRBD1 might be the D (5 bases). The CDR3 runs 14 residues. CDR1 is SGHRS, CDR2 YFSETQ, per germline. The CDR3 loop is CASSPGPPNTEAFF. The DNA for the CDR3 is TGCGCGAGCAGCCCGGGACCGCCGAACACTGAAGCTTTCTTT.

There are many counts of this clone. The chain employs TRBV12-5 and TRBJ1-6; tentative D call: TRBD1 (5 bases). Germline assignment: CDR1 LGHNT and CDR2 FRNRAP. Trimming took 6 bases from V and 12 from J, leaving 12 bases between them. The CDR3 spans 12 residues. CDR3 DNA sequence: TGTGCTAGTGGATTGTGGGGGAGACCCCTCCACTTT. This codes for CASGLWGRPLHF. The full variable domain, its missing parts supplied by reference TRBV12-5 and TRBJ1-6, is DARVTQTPRHKVTEMGQEVTMRCQPILGHNTVFWYRQTMMQGLELLAYFRNRAPLDDSGMPKDRFSAEMPDATLATLKIQPSEPRDSAVYFCASGLWGRPLHFGNGTRLTVT.

This clone appeared many times. The rearrangement joins TRBV3-1 to TRBJ1-2, with D tentatively TRBD1 (5 bases). Germline values: CDR1 LGHDT, CDR2 YNNKEL (reference sequence). Trimming shortened V by 5 bases and J by 8 bases, and 15 bases separated the two germline ends. CDR3 length equals 13 residues. CDR3 bases: TGTGCCAGCAGCGAGGGACTGCTACCCGGCTACACCTTC. It yields the protein CASSEGLLPGYTF. Using reference TRBV3-1 and TRBJ1-2 for the parts outside the CDR3, the full variable domain is DTAVSQTPKYLVTQMGNDKSIKCEQNLGHDTMYWYKQDSKKFLKIMFSYNNKELIINETVPNRFSPKSPDKAHLNLHINSLELGDSAVYFCASSEGLLPGYTFGSGTRLTVV.

This clone was recorded at least ten times. The V and J genes are TRBV6-5 and TRBJ1-1; D gene uncertain. The CDR3 is made up of 11 amino acids. The V end was cut by 2 bases, the J end by 5 bases, with 3 bases between. Germline values: CDR1 MNHEY, CDR2 SVGAGI. The CDR3 protein is CASSYRTEAFF. CDR3 sequence (DNA): TGTGCCAGCAGTTACAGGACTGAAGCTTTCTTT.

This clone was counted at least ten times. The chain links TRBV12-3 or TRBV12-4 to TRBJ1-1; D gene ambiguous. V lost 6 bases and J 7 bases, leaving 15 bases between the germline ends. The CDR3 extends over 13 amino acids. This CDR3 reads CASSLTHIDEAFF. CDR3 in DNA: TGTGCCAGCAGCCTGACCCATATTGATGAAGCTTTCTTT.

There are a few counts of this clone. This clone may be a read error of a much larger clone one base away. The chain has TRBV7-9 and TRBJ1-1; possible D gene TRBD1, 5 bases. The CDR3 length is 15 residues. Germline-derived CDR1 and CDR2 are SEHNR and FQNEAQ (reference sequence). The DNA of the CDR3 is TGTGCCAGCAGCTTGTTGGGGGAAGGGAACACTGTAGCTTTCTTT. This gives the protein CASSLLGEGNTVAFF.

There are many counts of this clone. V and J are TRBV19 and TRBJ1-1; 9 nucleotides align to TRBD1. The CDR3 runs to 15 residues. V lost 5 bases to trimming and J lost 2 bases; unmatched junction nucleotides: 6. CDR1 and CDR2 from the germline V gene are LNHDA and SQIVND (reference sequence). The CDR3 loop is CASSVLQGANTEAFF. Here the CDR3 DNA reads TGTGCCAGTAGTGTTTTACAGGGGGCCAACACTGAAGCTTTCTTT.

In its sample, this clone was seen many times. This rearrangement joins TRBV4-1 to TRBJ2-7; the D gene could be TRBD1 or TRBD2 (5 bases each). The CDR3 has 19 residues. Trimming removed 3 bases from V and 0 bases from J, with 24 bases in between. Germline CDR1 is MGHRA and CDR2 is YSYEKL. The CDR3 loop is CASSQGDGKHEIISYEQYF. CDR3 sequence (DNA): TGCGCCAGCAGCCAGGGGGACGGAAAACACGAAATCATCTCCTACGAGCAGTACTTC.

Many counts were recorded for this clone. The rearrangement links TRBV19 to TRBJ2-1; D is unresolved. This CDR3 comprises 14 residues. Germline V gene data show CDR1 as LNHDA and CDR2 as SQIVND (reference sequence). Trimming took off 5 bases at V and 8 bases at J, with 16 bases between the two ends. The CDR3 protein is CASSPNQWSDEQFF. CDR3 coding DNA: TGTGCCAGTAGTCCCAACCAGTGGAGCGATGAGCAGTTCTTC. The full variable domain, with the rest looked up from reference TRBV19 and TRBJ2-1, is DGGITQSPKYLFRKEGQNVTLSCEQNLNHDAMYWYRQDPGQGLRLIYYSQIVNDFQKGDIAEGYSVSREKKESFPLTVTSAQKNPTAFYLCASSPNQWSDEQFFGPGTRLTVL.

This clone came up many times. This sequence joins TRBV11-2 and TRBJ2-7, with D maybe TRBD1 (5 bases). CDR1 and CDR2 from the germline V gene are SGHAT and FQNNGV. The V end lost 5 bases, the J end lost 3 bases, and 29 bases lay between the germline ends. The CDR3 is 19 residues long. CDR3 sequence reads: CASSARQQVVVLGHYEQYF. CDR3 DNA: TGTGCCAGCAGCGCCCGACAGCAGGTAGTTGTGTTAGGCCACTACGAGCAGTACTTC.

This clone was picked up many times. CDR3 sequence reads: CASTLSFGTQYF. CDR3 bases: TGTGCCAGCACTCTCTCCTTTGGGACCCAGTACTTC. V gene TRBV12-3 or TRBV12-4 combines with J gene TRBJ2-5; D gene unclear. The CDR3 is 12 amino acids. Trimming cost V 7 bases and J 7 bases, with 13 bases left between them.

Details on this clone: A much larger clonotype is one base distant, so this may be a read error. The chain carries TRBV3-1 and TRBJ1-2; TRBD1 aligns across 7 bases. The CDR3 is 15 amino acids. V was clipped by 6 bases and J by 5 bases; unmatched bases: 12. The V gene's germline CDR1 is LGHDT and CDR2 YNNKEL (reference sequence). The CDR3 DNA follows: TGTGCCAGCAGGCAGGCATTGACAGGGCGGTATGGCTACACCTTC. This sequence encodes CASRQALTGRYGYTF.